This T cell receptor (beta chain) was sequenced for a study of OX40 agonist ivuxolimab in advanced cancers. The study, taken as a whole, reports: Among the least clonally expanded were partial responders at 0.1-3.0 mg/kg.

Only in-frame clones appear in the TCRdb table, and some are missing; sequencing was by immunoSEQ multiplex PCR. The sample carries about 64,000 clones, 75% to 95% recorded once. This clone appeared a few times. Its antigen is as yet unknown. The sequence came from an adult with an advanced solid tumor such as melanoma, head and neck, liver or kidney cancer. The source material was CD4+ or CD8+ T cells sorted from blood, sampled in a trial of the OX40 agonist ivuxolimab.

CDR3 coding DNA: TGTGCCAGCAGCCTAGGGTCGGACAGAGGAGAGACCCAGTACTTC. Its translation: CASSLGSDRGETQYF. This sequence joins TRBV9 and TRBJ2-5; tentative D call: TRBD1 (6 bases). This CDR3 contains 15 residues. The germline V and J ends were trimmed by 4 bases and 4 bases, with 17 bases remaining between them. Germline CDR1 is SGDLS and CDR2 is YYNGEE.